Sequencing of this T cell receptor beta chain was carried out in a study of blood T cell repertoires in COVID-19. Across the whole study: Donors in the United States, Italy and Spain gave samples during acute or convalescent COVID-19. Sample material is recorded as cDNA or gDNA derived from T cells, B-cell-depleted T cells, or PBMCs.

Unmatched junction bases numbered 6, after V lost 4 bases and J lost 6 bases. Germline lookup yields CDR1 MGHDK and CDR2 SYGVNS. This CDR3 has 16 residues. Original processing methods: Scientists estimated how many nucleated cells there were by amplifying reference gene primers. TCRdb's table, derived via immunoSEQ multiplex PCR, lists solely in-frame clones and lacks some. That table furnishes V, J and clone size, whereas the DNA furnished D and trimming. The data contain about 70,000 clones, roughly 80% of them seen just once; the ten biggest clones take up about 9.8%. The sequence was collected from an elderly woman with acute or convalescent COVID-19. This chain links TRBV25-1 with TRBJ1-6; 10 bases agree with TRBD1. The sample comprised peripheral blood. The CDR3 is CASSVQTGGSNSPLHF. The CDR3 DNA reads as TGTGCCAGCAGTGTTCAGACAGGGGGCAGTAATTCACCCCTCCACTTT.